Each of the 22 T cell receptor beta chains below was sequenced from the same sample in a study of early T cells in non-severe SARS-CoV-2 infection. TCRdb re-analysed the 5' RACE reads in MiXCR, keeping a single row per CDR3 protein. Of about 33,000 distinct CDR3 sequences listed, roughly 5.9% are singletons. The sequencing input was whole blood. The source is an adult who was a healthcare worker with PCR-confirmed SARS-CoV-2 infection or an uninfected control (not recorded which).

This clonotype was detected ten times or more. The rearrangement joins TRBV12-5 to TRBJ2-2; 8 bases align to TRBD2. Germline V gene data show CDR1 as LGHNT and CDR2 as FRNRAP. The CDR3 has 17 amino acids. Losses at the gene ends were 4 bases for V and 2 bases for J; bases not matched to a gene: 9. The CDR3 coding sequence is TGTGCTAGTGGTTCCGGGGGGGCAGGGGCTAACACCGGGGAGCTGTTTTTT. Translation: CASGSGGAGANTGELFF.

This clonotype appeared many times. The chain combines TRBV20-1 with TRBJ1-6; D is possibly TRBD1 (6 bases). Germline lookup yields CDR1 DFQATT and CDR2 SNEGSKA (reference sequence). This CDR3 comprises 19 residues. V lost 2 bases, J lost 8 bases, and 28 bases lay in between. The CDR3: CSARTARGDFLGPDSPLHF. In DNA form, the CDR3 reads TGCAGTGCTAGAACCGCCAGGGGTGATTTCCTTGGGCCGGATTCACCCCTCCACTTT.

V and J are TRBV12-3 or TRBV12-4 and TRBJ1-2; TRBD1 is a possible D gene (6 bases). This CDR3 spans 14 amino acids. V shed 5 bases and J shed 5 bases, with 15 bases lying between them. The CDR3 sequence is CASSPLGTRYGYTF. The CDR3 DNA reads TGTGCCAGCAGTCCCCTCGGGACACGGTATGGCTACACCTTC.

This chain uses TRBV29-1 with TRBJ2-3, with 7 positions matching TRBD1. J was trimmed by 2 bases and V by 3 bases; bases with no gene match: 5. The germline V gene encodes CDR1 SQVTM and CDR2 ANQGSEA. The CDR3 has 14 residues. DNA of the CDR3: TGCAGCGTTGAGCCAGGGGGATACACAGATACGCAGTATTTT. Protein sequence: CSVEPGGYTDTQYF.

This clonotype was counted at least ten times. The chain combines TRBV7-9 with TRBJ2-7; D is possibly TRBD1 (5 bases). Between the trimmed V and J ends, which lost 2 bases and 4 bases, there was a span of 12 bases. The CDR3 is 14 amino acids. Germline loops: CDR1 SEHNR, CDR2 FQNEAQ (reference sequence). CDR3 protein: CASSLPRTSYEQYF. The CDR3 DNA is TGTGCCAGCAGCTTACCCAGGACATCGTACGAGCAGTACTTC.

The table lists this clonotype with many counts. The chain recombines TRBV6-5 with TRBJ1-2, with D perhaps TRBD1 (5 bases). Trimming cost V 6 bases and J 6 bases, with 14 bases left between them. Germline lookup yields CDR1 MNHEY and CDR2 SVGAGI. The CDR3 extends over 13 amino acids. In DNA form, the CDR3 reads TGTGCCAGCAGCCCGGCGCAGGGCCATGGCTACACCTTC. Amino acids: CASSPAQGHGYTF.

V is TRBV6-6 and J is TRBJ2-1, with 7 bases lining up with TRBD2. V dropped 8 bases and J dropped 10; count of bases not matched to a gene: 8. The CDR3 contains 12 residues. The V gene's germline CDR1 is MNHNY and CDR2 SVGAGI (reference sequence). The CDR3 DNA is TGTGCCAGCCAATCCCCGGGACTAGAGCAGTTCTTC. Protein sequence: CASQSPGLEQFF.

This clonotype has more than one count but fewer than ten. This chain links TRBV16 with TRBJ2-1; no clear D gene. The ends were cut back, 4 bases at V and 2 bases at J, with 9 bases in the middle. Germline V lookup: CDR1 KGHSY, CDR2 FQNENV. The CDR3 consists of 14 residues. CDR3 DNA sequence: TGTGCCAGCAGCCGAAAGGAAACCTACAATGAGCAGTTCTTC. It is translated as CASSRKETYNEQFF.

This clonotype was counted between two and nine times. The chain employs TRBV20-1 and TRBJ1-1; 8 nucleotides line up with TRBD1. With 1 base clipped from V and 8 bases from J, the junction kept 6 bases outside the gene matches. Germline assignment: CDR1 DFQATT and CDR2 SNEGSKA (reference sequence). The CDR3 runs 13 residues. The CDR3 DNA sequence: TGCAGTGCTAGAGTATCAGGGGGCGGAGAAGCTTTCTTT. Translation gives CSARVSGGGEAFF.

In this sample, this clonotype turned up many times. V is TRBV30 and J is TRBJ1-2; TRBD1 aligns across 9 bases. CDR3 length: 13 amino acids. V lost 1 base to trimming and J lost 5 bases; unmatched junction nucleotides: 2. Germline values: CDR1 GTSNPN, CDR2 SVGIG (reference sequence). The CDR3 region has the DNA TGTGCCTGGAGTGGGGGGACAGGGTATGGCTACACCTTC. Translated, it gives CAWSGGTGYGYTF.

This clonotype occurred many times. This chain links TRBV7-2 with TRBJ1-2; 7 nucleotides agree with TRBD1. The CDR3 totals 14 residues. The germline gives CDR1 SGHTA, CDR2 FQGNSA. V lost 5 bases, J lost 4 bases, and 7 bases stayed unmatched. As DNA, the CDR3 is TGTGCCAGCAGCCCTACAGGGGCCAGCTATGGCTACACCTTC. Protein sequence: CASSPTGASYGYTF.

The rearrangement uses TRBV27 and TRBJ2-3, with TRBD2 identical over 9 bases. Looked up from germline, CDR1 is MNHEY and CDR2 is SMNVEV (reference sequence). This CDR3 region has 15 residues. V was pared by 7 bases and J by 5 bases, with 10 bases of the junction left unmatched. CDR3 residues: CASTSGRMFKDTQYF. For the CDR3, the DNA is TGTGCCAGCACAAGCGGGAGGATGTTCAAAGATACGCAGTATTTT.

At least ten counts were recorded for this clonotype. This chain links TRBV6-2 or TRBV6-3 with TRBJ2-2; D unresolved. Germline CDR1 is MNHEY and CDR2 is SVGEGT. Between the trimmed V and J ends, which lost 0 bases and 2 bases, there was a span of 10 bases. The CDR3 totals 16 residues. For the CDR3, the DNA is TGTGCCAGCAGTTACTCCCAGATCACAAACACCGGGGAGCTGTTTTTT. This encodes CASSYSQITNTGELFF.

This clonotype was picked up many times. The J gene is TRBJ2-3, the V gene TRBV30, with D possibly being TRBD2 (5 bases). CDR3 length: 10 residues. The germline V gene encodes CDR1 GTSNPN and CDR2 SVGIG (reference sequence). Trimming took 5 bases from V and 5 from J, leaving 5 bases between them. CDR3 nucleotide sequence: TGTGCCTGGGGACTAGATACGCAGTATTTT. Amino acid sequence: CAWGLDTQYF. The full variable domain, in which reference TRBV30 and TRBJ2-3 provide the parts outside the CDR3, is SQTIHQWPATLVQPVGSPLSLECTVEGTSNPNLYWYRQAAGRGLQLLFYSVGIGQISSEVPQNLSASRPQDRQFILSSKKLLLSDSGFYLCAWGLDTQYFGPGTRLTVL.

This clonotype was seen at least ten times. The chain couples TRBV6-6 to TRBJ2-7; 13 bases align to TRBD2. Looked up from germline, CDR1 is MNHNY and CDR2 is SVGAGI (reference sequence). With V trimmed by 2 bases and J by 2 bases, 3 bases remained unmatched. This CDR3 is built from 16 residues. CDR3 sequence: CASSYPGLAGAYEQYF. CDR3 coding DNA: TGTGCCAGCAGTTACCCCGGACTAGCGGGAGCCTACGAGCAGTACTTC.

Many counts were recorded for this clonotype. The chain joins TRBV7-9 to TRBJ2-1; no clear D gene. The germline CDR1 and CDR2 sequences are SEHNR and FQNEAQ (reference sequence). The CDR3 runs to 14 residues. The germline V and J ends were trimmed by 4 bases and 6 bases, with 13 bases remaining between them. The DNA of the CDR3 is TGTGCCAGCAGCTCAGAATCGGATCGCAATGAGCAGTTCTTC. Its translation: CASSSESDRNEQFF. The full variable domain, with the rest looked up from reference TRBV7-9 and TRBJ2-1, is DTGVSQNPRHKITKRGQNVTFRCDPISEHNRLYWYRQTLGQGPEFLTYFQNEAQLEKSRLLSDRFSAERPKGSFSTLEIQRTEQGDSAMYLCASSSESDRNEQFFGPGTRLTVL.

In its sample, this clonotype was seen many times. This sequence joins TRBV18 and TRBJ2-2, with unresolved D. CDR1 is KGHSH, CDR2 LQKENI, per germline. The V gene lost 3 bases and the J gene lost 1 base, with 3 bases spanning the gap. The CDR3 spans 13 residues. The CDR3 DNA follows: TGTGCCAGCTCACCGATGAACACCGGGGAGCTGTTTTTT. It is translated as CASSPMNTGELFF.

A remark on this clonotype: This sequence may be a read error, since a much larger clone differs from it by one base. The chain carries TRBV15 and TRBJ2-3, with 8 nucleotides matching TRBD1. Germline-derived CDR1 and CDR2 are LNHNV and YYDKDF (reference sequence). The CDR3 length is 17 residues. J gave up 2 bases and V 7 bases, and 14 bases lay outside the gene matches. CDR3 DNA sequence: TGTGCCACCATCGAGGGGACAGGAGTAGCGGACACAGATACGCAGTATTTT. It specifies CATIEGTGVADTDTQYF.

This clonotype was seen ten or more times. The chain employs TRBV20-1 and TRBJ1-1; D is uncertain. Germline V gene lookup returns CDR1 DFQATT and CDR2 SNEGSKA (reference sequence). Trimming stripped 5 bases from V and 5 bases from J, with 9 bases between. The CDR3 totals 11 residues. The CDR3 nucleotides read TGCAGTGCTTACGGAAGGACTGAAGCTTTCTTT. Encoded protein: CSAYGRTEAFF.

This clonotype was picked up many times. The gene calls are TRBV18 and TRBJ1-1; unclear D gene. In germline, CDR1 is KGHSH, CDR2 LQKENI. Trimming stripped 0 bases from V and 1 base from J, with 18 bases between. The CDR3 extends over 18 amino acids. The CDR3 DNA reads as TGTGCCAGCTCACCACCGAAGATGGGGATGGGTTGGAACACTGAAGCTTTCTTT. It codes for CASSPPKMGMGWNTEAFF.

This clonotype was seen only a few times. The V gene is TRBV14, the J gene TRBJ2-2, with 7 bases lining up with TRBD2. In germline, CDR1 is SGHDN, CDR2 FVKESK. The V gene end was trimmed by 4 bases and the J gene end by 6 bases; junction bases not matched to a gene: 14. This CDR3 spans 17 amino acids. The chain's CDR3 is CASSPRDYILSPGELFF. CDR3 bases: TGTGCCAGCAGCCCCCGGGACTATATCTTGAGCCCCGGGGAGCTGTTTTTT.

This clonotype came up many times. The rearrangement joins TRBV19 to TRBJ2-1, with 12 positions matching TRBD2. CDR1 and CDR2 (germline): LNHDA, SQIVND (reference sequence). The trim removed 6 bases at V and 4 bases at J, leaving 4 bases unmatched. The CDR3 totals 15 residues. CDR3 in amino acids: CASRSGLAGYNEQFF. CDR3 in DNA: TGTGCCAGTAGATCGGGACTAGCGGGTTACAATGAGCAGTTCTTC.